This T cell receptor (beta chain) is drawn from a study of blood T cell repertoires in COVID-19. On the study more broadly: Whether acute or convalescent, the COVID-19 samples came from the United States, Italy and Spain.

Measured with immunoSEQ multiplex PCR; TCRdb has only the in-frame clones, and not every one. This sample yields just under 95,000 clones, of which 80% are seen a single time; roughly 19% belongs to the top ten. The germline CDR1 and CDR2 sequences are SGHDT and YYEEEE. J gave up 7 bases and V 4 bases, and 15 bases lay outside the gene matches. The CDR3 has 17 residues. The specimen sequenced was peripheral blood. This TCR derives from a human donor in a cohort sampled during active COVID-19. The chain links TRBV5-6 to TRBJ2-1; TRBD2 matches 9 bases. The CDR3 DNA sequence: TGTGCCAGCAGCCCCGGGACTAGCCCTATGATGCTGAATGAGCAGTTCTTC. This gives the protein CASSPGTSPMMLNEQFF.